This T cell receptor (beta chain) comes out of a study of beta chain features in type 1 diabetes. The overall study: Sorted cells examined across all samples numbered around 110,000,000. Study findings and constraints: The naive, central memory and Treg TCRB repertoires of patients appeared to be more similar to one another than those of healthy donors. TCRB CDR3 length was moderately but significantly reduced in all four CD4+ subsets of Type 1 diabetes patients.

Since all of the isolated RNA was reverse transcribed, expressed TCRB transcripts were what got sequenced. Generated by immunoSEQ multiplex PCR, the TCRdb table keeps only in-frame clones and is missing some. This table has about 660,000 clones, about 14% appearing once. The germline V gene has CDR1 MNHNS and CDR2 SASEGT. This CDR3 comprises 13 residues. J lost 5 bases, V lost 6 bases, and 2 bases had no gene match. Each of the CD4+ naive, central memory, regulatory and stem cell-like memory populations was sorted via CD45RO/CCR7/CD25/CD127/CD95/CD27. About this clone itself: The target antigen is unknown.

This sequence joins TRBV6-1 and TRBJ2-7; 12 positions agree with TRBD2. The clonotype originates from a man younger than 35 with type 1 diabetes. Input material: naive CD4+ T cells from blood. DNA of the CDR3: TGTGCCAGCAGACTAGCGGGAGGTAACGAGCAGTACTTC. Amino acid sequence: CASRLAGGNEQYF.